This T cell receptor beta chain was recorded in a study of blood T cells in healthy people across ages. It was with a sample-barcoded 5' primer and a J-beta primer mix that a second PCR of about 6 to 12 cycles was run. TCRdb fed the 5' RACE reads into MiXCR, producing one record per CDR3 protein. The data show over 950,000 distinct CDR3 sequences, roughly two fifths seen once. This clonotype has ten or more counts. The antigen is unknown. Findings and caveats of the study: Investigators viewed diversity estimates from one million T cells as underestimates, the study reported. Among long-lived donors, naive CD4+ cells were more numerous and diversity higher than in aged donors.

Every donor provided roughly 10 milliliters of peripheral blood. RNA extraction gave at least 5 micrograms of total RNA per sample. The germline gives CDR1 SGHTA, CDR2 FQGNSA. Trimming cost V 4 bases and J 7 bases, with 14 bases left between them. CDR3 length: 15 amino acids. The specimen was blood. J is TRBJ1-6 and V is TRBV7-2; D call uncertain. The origin of this receptor is a man between 18 and 35 years old in good health. The CDR3 sequence is CASSSWGEPNSPLHF. As DNA, the CDR3 is TGTGCCAGCAGCTCCTGGGGAGAACCCAATTCACCCCTCCACTTT.